A single count supports the clone carrying this T cell receptor (beta chain). Its matching antigen is unknown. In germline, CDR1 is SGHTA, CDR2 FQGNSA. The CDR3 loop spans 13 amino acids. With V trimmed by 5 bases and J by 9 bases, 7 bases remained unmatched. The data were taken from a study of shared clonotypes between healthy human individuals. About the research overall: Contributing individuals were a couple of females and a few males aged 18 to 49. Used for every donor were three CD4 naive, three CD4 memory, two CD8 naive and one CD8 memory plate. Study outcomes and limitations: Of the naive CD4 clonotypes, approximately 5% were shared across a few donors.

Evenly divided among several immunoSEQ plates was the genomic DNA of each subset. Profiling relied on immunoSEQ multiplex PCR, and the TCRdb table lists in-frame clones only, not all of them. The sample lists about 2.3 million clones; approximately 93% were seen once. The specimen was naive CD4+ T cells from PBMCs. Subset given: CD45RA+ positively selected. V gene TRBV7-2 combines with J gene TRBJ2-1; 7 nucleotides agree with TRBD2. This TCR was sampled from a young man in good health. Some clones in this sample may be carry-over from other donors' samples. In nucleotides, the CDR3 is TGTGCCAGCAGCCTGACCCGGACTAGTGAGCAGTTCTTC. Amino acid sequence: CASSLTRTSEQFF. Based on the CDR3 plus reference TRBV7-2 and TRBJ2-1, the full variable domain is GAGVSQSPSNKVTEKGKDVELRCDPISGHTALYWYRQSLGQGLEFLIYFQGNSAPDKSGLPSDRFSAERTGGSVSTLTIQRTQQEDSAVYLCASSLTRTSEQFFGPGTRLTVL.